Sequencing of this T cell receptor (beta chain) was carried out in a study of shared clonotypes between healthy human individuals. Of note for this clone: The antigen is not known.

Findings of the study overall: The naive CD4 repertoires of a handful of donors were compared, and approximately 4.5% of clonotypes were shared. What naive subsets generally showed was a larger estimated richness than memory subsets showed.

Terminally differentiated effector memory CD45RA+ cells were left out of the naive CD8 fraction, which was CD45RO-negative and positively selected for CCR7. Replicate PCRs run on sorted subsets employed around 200 ng DNA, around 27,000 T cell genomes. The table came from immunoSEQ multiplex PCR; TCRdb's copy has only in-frame clones and leaves some out. The sample gives hundreds of thousands of clones, approximately 90% of which show up once; about 24% is in the top ten. CDR3 size: 14 residues. Germline V lookup: CDR1 SEHNR, CDR2 FQNEAQ (reference sequence). Trimming removed 8 bases from V and 0 bases from J; junction bases left unmatched: 1.

The chain combines TRBV7-9 with TRBJ2-1; 10 nucleotides match TRBD2. The TCR sequence derives from a man younger than 45 in good health. Sequenced input: naive CD8+ T cells sorted from blood. The CDR3: CASQREGSYNEQFF. CDR3 coding DNA: TGTGCCAGCCAGCGGGAGGGCTCCTACAATGAGCAGTTCTTC.